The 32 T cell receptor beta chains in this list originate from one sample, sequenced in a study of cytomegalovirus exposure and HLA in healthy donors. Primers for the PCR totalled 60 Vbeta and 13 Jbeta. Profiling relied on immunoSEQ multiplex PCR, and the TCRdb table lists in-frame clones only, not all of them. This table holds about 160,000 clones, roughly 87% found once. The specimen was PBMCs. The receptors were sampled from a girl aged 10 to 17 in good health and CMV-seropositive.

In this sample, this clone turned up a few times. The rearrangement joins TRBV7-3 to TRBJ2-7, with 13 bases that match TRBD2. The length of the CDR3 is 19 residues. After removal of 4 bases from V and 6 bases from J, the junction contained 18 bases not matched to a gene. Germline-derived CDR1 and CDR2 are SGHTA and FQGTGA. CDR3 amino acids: CASSWVTSGGQLVPGEQYF. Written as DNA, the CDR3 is TGTGCCAGCAGCTGGGTGACTAGCGGGGGGCAGTTGGTTCCGGGCGAGCAGTACTTC.

DNA for the CDR3: TGTGCCAGCAGTCCTCCCCCCAGCTCCTACAATGAGCAGTTCTTC. Its protein product is CASSPPPSSYNEQFF. V usage is TRBV6-1 and J usage is TRBJ2-1; D is unresolved. The length of the CDR3 is 15 residues. Germline values: CDR1 MNHNS, CDR2 SASEGT. The V and J ends lost 5 bases and 0 bases respectively, with 11 bases between them.

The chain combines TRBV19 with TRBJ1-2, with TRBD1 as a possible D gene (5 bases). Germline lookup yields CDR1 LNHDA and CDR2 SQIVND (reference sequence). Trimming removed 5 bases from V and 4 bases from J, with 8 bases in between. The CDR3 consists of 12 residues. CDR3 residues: CASSPGFYGYTF. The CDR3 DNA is TGTGCCAGTAGTCCAGGGTTCTATGGCTACACCTTC.

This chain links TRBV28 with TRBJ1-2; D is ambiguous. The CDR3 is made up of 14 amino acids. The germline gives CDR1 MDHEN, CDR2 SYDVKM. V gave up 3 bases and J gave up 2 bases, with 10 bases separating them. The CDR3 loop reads CASSFLGENYGYTF. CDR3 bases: TGTGCCAGCAGTTTTCTCGGGGAGAACTATGGCTACACCTTC.

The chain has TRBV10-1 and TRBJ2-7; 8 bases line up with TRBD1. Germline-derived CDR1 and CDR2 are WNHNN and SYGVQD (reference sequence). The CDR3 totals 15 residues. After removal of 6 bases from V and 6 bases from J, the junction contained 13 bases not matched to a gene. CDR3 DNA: TGCGCCAGCAGCGAAGCCGGGACAGGCCTTGGCGAGCAGTACTTC. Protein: CASSEAGTGLGEQYF.

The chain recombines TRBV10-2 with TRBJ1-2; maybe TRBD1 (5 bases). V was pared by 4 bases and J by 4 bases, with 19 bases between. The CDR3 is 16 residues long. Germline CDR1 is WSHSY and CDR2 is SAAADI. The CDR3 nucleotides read TGCGCCAGCAGTGCGGGACTCAGATTTAATTTCTATGGCTACACCTTC. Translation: CASSAGLRFNFYGYTF.

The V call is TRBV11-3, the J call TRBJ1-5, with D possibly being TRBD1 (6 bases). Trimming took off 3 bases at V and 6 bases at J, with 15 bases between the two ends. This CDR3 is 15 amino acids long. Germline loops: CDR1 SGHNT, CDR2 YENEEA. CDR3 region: CASSFTHRARQPQHF. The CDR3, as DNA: TGTGCCAGCAGCTTTACCCACAGGGCACGTCAGCCCCAGCATTTT.

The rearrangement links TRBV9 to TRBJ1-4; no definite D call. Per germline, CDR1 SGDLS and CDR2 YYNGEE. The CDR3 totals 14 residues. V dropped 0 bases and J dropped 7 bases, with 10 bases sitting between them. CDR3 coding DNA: TGTGCCAGCAGCGTAGGGCAGGATTTTGAAAAACTGTTTTTT. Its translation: CASSVGQDFEKLFF.

The CDR3, as DNA: TGTGCCAGCAGCTTGACACTAGCGGGAGGGTACGGGGAGCTGTTTTTT. Its translation: CASSLTLAGGYGELFF. The gene calls are TRBV5-4 and TRBJ2-2, with 13 bases identical to TRBD2. Trimming at V came to 1 base and at J to 7 bases, leaving 4 bases not matched to a gene. Germline lookup yields CDR1 SGHNT and CDR2 YYREEE (reference sequence). The CDR3 has 16 amino acids. The variable domain in full, with the rest retrieved from reference TRBV5-4 and TRBJ2-2, is ETGVTQSPTHLIKTRGQQVTLRCSSQSGHNTVSWYQQALGQGPQFIFQYYREEENGRGNFPPRFSGLQFPNYSSELNVNALELDDSALYLCASSLTLAGGYGELFFGEGSRLTVL.

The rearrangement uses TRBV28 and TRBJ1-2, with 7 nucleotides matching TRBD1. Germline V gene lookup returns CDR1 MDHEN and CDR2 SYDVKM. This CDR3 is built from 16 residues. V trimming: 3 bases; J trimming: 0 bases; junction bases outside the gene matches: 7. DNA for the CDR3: TGTGCCAGCAGTTTCGACAGGGCAAGAGCTAACTATGGCTACACCTTC. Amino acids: CASSFDRARANYGYTF.

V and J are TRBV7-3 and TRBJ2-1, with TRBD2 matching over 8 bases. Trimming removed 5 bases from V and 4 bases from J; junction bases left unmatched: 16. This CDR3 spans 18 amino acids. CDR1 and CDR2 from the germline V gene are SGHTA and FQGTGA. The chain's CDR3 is CASSPGPAGGVRYNEQFF. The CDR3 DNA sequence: TGTGCCAGCAGCCCGGGGCCGGCGGGGGGAGTTCGATACAATGAGCAGTTCTTC.

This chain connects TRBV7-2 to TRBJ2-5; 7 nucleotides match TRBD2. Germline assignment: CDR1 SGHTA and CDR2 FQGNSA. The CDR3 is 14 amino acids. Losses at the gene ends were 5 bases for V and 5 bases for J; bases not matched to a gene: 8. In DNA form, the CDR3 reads TGTGCCAGCAGCGTCGAGCGGGGTGCGGAGACCCAGTACTTC. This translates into CASSVERGAETQYF.

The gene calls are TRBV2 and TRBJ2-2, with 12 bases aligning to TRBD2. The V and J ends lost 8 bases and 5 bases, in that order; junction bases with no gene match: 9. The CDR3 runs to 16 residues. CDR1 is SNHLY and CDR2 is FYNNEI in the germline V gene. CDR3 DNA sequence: TGTGCCAGCTCGCGTAACGGACTAGCGGGAACCGGGGAGCTGTTTTTT. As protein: CASSRNGLAGTGELFF.

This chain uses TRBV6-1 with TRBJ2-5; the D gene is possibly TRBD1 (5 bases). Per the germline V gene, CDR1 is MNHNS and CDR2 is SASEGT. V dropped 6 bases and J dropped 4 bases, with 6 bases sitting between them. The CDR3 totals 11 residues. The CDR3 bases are TGTGCCAGCAGGGGGCGAGAGACCCAGTACTTC. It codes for CASRGRETQYF.

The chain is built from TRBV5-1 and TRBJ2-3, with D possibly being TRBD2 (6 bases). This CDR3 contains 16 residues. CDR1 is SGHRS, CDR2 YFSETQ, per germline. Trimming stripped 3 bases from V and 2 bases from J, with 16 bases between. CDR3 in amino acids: CASSWRGTSSTDTQYF. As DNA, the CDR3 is TGCGCCAGCAGCTGGCGCGGGACTTCTTCCACAGATACGCAGTATTTT.

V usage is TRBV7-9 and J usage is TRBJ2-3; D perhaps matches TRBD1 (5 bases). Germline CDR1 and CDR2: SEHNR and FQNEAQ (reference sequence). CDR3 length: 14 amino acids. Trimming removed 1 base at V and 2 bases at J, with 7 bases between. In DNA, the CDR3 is TGTGCCAGCAGCTTAGGGACATACACAGATACGCAGTATTTT. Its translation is CASSLGTYTDTQYF.

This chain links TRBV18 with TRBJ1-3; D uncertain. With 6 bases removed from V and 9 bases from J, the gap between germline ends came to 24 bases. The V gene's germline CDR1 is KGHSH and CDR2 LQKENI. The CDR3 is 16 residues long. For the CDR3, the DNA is TGTGCCAGCTCCTTCCGGCCTCCCGCACAGTGGCCCACCATATATTTT. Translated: CASSFRPPAQWPTIYF.

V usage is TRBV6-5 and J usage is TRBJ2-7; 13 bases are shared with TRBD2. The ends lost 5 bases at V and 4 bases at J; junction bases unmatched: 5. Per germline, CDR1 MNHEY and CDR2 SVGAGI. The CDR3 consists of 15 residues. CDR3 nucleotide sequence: TGTGCCAGCAGTCCCGGACTAGCGGGAGTGTACGAGCAGTACTTC. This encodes CASSPGLAGVYEQYF.

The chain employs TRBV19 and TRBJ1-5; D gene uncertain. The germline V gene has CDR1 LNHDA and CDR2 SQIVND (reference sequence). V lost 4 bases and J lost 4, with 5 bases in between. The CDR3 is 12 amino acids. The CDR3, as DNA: TGTGCCAGTAGTACCCTTAATCAGCCCCAGCATTTT. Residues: CASSTLNQPQHF. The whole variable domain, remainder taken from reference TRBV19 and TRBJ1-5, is DGGITQSPKYLFRKEGQNVTLSCEQNLNHDAMYWYRQDPGQGLRLIYYSQIVNDFQKGDIAEGYSVSREKKESFPLTVTSAQKNPTAFYLCASSTLNQPQHFGDGTRLSIL.

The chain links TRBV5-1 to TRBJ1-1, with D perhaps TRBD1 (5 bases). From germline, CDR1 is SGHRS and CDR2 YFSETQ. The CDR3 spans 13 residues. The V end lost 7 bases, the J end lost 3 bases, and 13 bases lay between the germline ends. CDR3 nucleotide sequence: TGCGCCAGCCGCAGGGATCTTGACACTGAAGCTTTCTTT. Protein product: CASRRDLDTEAFF.

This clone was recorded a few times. The CDR3 DNA reads as TGCGCCAGCAGCCAAGAGCACGTCCGGCCCGGGCGGGAGGCTGAGACCTACAATGAGCAGTTCTTC. It is translated as CASSQEHVRPGREAETYNEQFF. The chain combines TRBV4-3 with TRBJ2-1, with 8 positions matching TRBD2. In germline, CDR1 is LGHNA, CDR2 YSLEER. The trim removed 0 bases at V and 2 bases at J, leaving 21 bases unmatched. The CDR3 contains 22 residues.

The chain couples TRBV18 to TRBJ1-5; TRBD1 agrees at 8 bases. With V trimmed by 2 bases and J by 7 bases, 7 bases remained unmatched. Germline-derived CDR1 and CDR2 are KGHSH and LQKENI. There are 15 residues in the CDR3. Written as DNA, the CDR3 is TGTGCCAGCTCACCATCCGACAGGGGACGGCAGCCCCAGCATTTT. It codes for CASSPSDRGRQPQHF.

CDR3 sequence reads: CASSLDPQGTNYGYTF. The CDR3 DNA reads as TGTGCCAGCAGCTTAGATCCCCAGGGGACTAACTATGGCTACACCTTC. V and J are TRBV11-2 and TRBJ1-2; tentatively, D is TRBD1 (6 bases). The V and J ends lost 0 bases and 0 bases respectively, with 11 bases between them. The CDR3 has 16 amino acids. CDR1 and CDR2 from the germline V gene are SGHAT and FQNNGV.

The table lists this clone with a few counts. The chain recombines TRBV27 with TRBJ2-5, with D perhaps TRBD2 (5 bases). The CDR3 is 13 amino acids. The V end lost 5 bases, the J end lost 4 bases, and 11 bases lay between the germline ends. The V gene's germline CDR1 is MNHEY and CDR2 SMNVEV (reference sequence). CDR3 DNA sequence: TGTGCCAGCAGTCCCTATGAGGGAGAGACCCAGTACTTC. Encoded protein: CASSPYEGETQYF.

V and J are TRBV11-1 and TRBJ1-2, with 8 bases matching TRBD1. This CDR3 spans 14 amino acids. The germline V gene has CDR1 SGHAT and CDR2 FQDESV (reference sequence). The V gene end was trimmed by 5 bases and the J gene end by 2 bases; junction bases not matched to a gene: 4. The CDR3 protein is CASSRRDRNYGYTF. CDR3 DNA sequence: TGTGCCAGCAGCCGCCGGGACAGGAACTATGGCTACACCTTC.

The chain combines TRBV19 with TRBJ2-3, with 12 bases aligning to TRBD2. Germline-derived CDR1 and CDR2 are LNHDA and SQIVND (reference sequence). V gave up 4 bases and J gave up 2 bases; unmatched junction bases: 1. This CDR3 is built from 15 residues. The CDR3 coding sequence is TGTGCCAGTAGTAGGACTAGCGGGACCACAGATACGCAGTATTTT. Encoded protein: CASSRTSGTTDTQYF. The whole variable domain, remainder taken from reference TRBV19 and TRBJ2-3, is DGGITQSPKYLFRKEGQNVTLSCEQNLNHDAMYWYRQDPGQGLRLIYYSQIVNDFQKGDIAEGYSVSREKKESFPLTVTSAQKNPTAFYLCASSRTSGTTDTQYFGPGTRLTVL.

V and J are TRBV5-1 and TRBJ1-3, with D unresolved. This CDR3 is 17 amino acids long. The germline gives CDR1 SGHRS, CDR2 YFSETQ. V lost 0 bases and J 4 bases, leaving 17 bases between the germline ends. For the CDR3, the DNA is TGCGCCAGCAGCTTGGACTTCCCGACGCCGGGAGGAAACACCATATATTTT. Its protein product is CASSLDFPTPGGNTIYF.

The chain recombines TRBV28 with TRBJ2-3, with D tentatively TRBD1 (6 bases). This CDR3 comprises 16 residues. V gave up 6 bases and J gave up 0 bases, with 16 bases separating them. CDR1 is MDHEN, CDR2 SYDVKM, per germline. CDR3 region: CASSRRTASSTDTQYF. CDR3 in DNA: TGTGCCAGCAGCCGGCGGACAGCCTCTAGCACAGATACGCAGTATTTT. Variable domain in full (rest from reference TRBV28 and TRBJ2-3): DVKVTQSSRYLVKRTGEKVFLECVQDMDHENMFWYRQDPGLGLRLIYFSYDVKMKEKGDIPEGYSVSREKKERFSLILESASTNQTSMYLCASSRRTASSTDTQYFGPGTRLTVL.

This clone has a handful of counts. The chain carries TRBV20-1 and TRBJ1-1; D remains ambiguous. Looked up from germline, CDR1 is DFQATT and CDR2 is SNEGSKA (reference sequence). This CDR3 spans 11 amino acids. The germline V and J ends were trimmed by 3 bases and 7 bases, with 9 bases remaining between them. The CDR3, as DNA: TGCAGTGCTAGTAGGCGGATTGAAGCTTTCTTT. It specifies CSASRRIEAFF.

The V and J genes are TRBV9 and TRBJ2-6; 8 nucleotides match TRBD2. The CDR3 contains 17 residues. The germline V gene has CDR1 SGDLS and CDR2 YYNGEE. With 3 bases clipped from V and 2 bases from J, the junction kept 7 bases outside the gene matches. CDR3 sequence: CASSATLGRAGANVLTF. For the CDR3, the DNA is TGTGCCAGCAGCGCCACTCTCGGGAGGGCTGGGGCCAACGTCCTGACTTTC.

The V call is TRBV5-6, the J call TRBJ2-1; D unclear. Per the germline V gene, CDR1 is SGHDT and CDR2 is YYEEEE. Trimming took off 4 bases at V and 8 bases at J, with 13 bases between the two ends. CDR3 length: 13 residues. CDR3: CASSLPSSDEQFF. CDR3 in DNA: TGTGCCAGCAGCCTTCCGTCGTCGGATGAGCAGTTCTTC.

DNA of the CDR3: TGCAGCACGGGAAATCCCTTGGGTGTAGCGGCTGGAAACACCATATATTTT. Protein sequence: CSTGNPLGVAAGNTIYF. The J gene is TRBJ1-3, the V gene TRBV29-1; no reliable D call. Germline V gene data show CDR1 as SQVTM and CDR2 as ANQGSEA. Between the trimmed V and J ends, which lost 8 bases and 2 bases, there was a span of 25 bases. This CDR3 is 17 amino acids long.